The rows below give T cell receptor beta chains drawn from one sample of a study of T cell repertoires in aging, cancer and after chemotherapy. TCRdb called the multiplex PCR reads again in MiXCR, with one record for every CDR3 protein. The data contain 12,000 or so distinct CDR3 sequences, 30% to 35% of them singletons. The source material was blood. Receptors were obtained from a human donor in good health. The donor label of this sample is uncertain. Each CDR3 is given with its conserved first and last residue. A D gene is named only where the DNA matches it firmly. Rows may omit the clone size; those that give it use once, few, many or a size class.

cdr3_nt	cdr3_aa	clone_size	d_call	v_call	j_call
TGTGCCAGCAGCTTAAACGTCGGACAGCCTTTAAACTATGGCTACACCTTC	CASSLNVGQPLNYGYTF	.	.	TRBV5-6	TRBJ1-2
TGTGCCAGCCGACCGGGGGCTGGAAACACCATGTATTTT	CASRPGAGNTMYF	.	.	TRBV18	TRBJ1-3
TGTGCCAGCAGCCTGCGACAGGGGGCATCAGATACGCAGTATTTT	CASSLRQGASDTQYF	.	TRBD1	TRBV14	TRBJ2-3
TGTGCCAGCAGCTTAGGAGGGCAGTCACCCCTCCACTTT	CASSLGGQSPLHF	.	.	TRBV7-6	TRBJ1-6
TGTGCCAGCAGTGACTCGAATGCGGGGGGAGATACGCAGTATTTT	CASSDSNAGGDTQYF	.	TRBD2	TRBV6-4	TRBJ2-3
TGCAGTGCTAGTCCGTTGACCAAATCCTATGGCTACACCTTC	CSASPLTKSYGYTF	.	.	TRBV20-1	TRBJ1-2
TGTGCCAGCAGTTCTACAGGGGCCTATGGCTACACCTTC	CASSSTGAYGYTF	.	TRBD1	TRBV6-6	TRBJ1-2
TGTGCCAGCAGCTTAGCGGTAGGGGGCGGCACAGATACGCAGTATTTT	CASSLAVGGGTDTQYF	.	TRBD1	TRBV7-6	TRBJ2-3
TGTGCCAGCAGCCGTCAGACCAGGGGCGATAGAGAGACCCAGTACTTC	CASSRQTRGDRETQYF	few	.	TRBV12-3/TRBV12-4	TRBJ2-5
TGTGCCAGCACCAAGGGGGGGGGCAGTTCCTACGAGCAGTACTTC	CASTKGGGSSYEQYF	.	.	TRBV12-3/TRBV12-4	TRBJ2-7
TGTGCCAGCAGTTTAGATTGGGCGGGGGGCACCTCCTACGAGCAGTACTTC	CASSLDWAGGTSYEQYF	few	TRBD2	TRBV12-3/TRBV12-4	TRBJ2-7